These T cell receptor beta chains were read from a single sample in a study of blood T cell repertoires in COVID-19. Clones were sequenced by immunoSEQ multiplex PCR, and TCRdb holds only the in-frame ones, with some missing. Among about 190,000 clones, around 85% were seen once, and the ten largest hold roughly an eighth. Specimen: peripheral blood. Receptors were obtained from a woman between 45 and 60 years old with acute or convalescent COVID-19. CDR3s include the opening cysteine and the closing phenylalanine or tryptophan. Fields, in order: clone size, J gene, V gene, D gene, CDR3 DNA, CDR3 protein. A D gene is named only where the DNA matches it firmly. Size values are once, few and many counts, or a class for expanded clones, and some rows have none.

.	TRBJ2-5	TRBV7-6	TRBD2	TGTGCCAGCAGCTCGGGACTAGCGGTTCAAGAGACCCAGTACTTC	CASSSGLAVQETQYF
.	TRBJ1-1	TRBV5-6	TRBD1	TGTGCCAGCAGCTTCCCCGGGACAGGGGGCGCGAAAGCTTTCTTT	CASSFPGTGGAKAFF
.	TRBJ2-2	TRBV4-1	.	TGCGCCAGCAGCCAAGAGAAGGCAGGGGGACTGACCGGGGAGCTGTTTTTT	CASSQEKAGGLTGELFF
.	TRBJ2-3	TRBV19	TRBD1	TGTGCCAGTAGTCCTCCAGCAGGGACAGGGGGTGCAGATACGCAGTATTTT	CASSPPAGTGGADTQYF
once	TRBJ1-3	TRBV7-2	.	TGTGCCAGCAGTATAGCCGGAAACACCATATATTTT	CASSIAGNTIYF
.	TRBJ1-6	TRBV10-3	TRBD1	TGTGCCATCAGCGAGACAGGGATCTCCTATAATTCACCCCTCCACTTT	CAISETGISYNSPLHF
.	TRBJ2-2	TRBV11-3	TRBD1	TGTGCCAGCAGCCCGGGACAGGTCACCGGGGAGCTGTTTTTT	CASSPGQVTGELFF
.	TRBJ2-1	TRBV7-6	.	TGTGCCAGCAGTTACAGGGACGTCTCCTACAATGAGCAGTTCTTC	CASSYRDVSYNEQFF
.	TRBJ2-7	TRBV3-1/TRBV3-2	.	TGTGCCAGCAGCCAATCACAGAATATCTACGAGCAGTACTTC	CASSQSQNIYEQYF
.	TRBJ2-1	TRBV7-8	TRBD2	TGTGCCAGCAGCTTGAGACCCGGGACTAGCGGGAGCTATGAGCAGTTCTTC	CASSLRPGTSGSYEQFF
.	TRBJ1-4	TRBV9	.	TGTGCCAGCAGCGTAACAGCTAATGAAAAACTGTTTTTT	CASSVTANEKLFF
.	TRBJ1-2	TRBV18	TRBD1	TGTGCCAGCTCACTCGGGACAGGGGCCGGTCTGAACTATGGCTACACCTTC	CASSLGTGAGLNYGYTF
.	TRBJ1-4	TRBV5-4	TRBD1	TGTGCCAGCAGCCCAGAATTGCCGACAGGGGGGCGAGGAGAAAAACTGTTTTTT	CASSPELPTGGRGEKLFF
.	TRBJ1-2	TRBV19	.	TGTGCCAGTACCCTAGCGGGGTATGGTGGCTACACCTTC	CASTLAGYGGYTF
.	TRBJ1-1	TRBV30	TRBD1	TGTGCCTGGAGTCAGATGGGTATGACAGGGATTGCTTTCTTT	CAWSQMGMTGIAFF
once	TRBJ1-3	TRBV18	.	TGTGCCAGCTCACCCCAGTCCGGAAACACCATATATTTT	CASSPQSGNTIYF
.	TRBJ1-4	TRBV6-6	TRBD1	TGTGCCAGCAGCCTTTCCGGACAGGGTCTTGAAAAACTGTTTTTT	CASSLSGQGLEKLFF
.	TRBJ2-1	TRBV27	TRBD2	TGTGCCAGCAGTTTAAACAGCGGGAGTAATGAGCAGTTCTTC	CASSLNSGSNEQFF
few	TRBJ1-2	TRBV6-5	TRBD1	TGTGCCAGCACTCACAGGGGTAACTATGGCTACACCTTC	CASTHRGNYGYTF
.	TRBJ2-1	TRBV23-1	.	TGCGCCAGCAGTCAACCTCCCCCGTACTTTGTCTCGGATGAGCAGTTCTTC	CASSQPPPYFVSDEQFF
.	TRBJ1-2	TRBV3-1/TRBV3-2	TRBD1	TGTGCCAGCAGCCGAATAGGACAGGGGGGAATAGCTAACTATGGCTACACCTTC	CASSRIGQGGIANYGYTF
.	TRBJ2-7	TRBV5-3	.	TGTGCCAGAAGATACGTGACTCCAACAATCTACGAGCAGTACTTC	CARRYVTPTIYEQYF
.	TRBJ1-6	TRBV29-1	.	TGCAGCGTTTCCGCAGAAAACGCATCACCCCTCCACTTT	CSVSAENASPLHF
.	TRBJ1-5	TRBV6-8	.	TGTGCCAGCAGTGAGGGGGATCAGCCCCAGCATTTT	CASSEGDQPQHF
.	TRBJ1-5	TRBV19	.	TGTGCCAGTAGGGCAGGTAGCAATCAGCCCCAGCATTTT	CASRAGSNQPQHF
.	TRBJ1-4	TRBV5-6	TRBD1	TGTGCCAGCAGCTTTGCGACAGGGGTCAGTAATGAAAAACTGTTTTTT	CASSFATGVSNEKLFF
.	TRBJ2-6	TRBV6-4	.	TGTGCCAGCGCTGAAGGGGCTGGGGCCAACGTCCTGACTTTC	CASAEGAGANVLTF
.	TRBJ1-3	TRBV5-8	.	TGTGCCAGCAGCTTGGCTTCCGGAAACACCATATATTTT	CASSLASGNTIYF
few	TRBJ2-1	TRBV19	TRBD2	TGTGCCAGTGCCCTGACTAGCGGGAGGGTAAATGAGCAGTTCTTC	CASALTSGRVNEQFF
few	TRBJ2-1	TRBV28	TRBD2	TGTGCCAGCAGTCCCCCCGGGACTAGCGGGAGAGGTGAGCAGTTCTTC	CASSPPGTSGRGEQFF
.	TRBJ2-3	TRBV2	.	TGTGCCAGCAGTGAAAGCTCGGATACGCAGTATTTT	CASSESSDTQYF
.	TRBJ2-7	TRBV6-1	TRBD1	TGTGCCAGCAGTGAAAAAAAAGGGGGCCATTTCACCCCTAACTCCGAGCAGTACTTC	CASSEKKGGHFTPNSEQYF
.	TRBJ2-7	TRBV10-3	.	TGTGCCATCAGTGAGTCAGGAACTCGACAGAAATCCTACGAGCAGTACTTC	CAISESGTRQKSYEQYF
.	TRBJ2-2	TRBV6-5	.	TGTGCCAGCACCCGGTCCGCCGGGGAGCTGTTTTTT	CASTRSAGELFF
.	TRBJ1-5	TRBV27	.	TGTGCCAGCAGTTTAGGGGGGGCGCATCAGCCCCAGCATTTT	CASSLGGAHQPQHF
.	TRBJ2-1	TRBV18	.	TGTGCCAGCTCACCTCCAGGAGGGATCCACAATGAGCAGTTCTTC	CASSPPGGIHNEQFF
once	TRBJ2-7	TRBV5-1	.	TGCGCCAGCAGCTTGGGGGATACAGGGTTGATCGGTGGGCAGTACTTC	CASSLGDTGLIGGQYF
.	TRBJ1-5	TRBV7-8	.	TGTGCCAGCAGCTTTCGAGGCCAGCCCCAGCATTTT	CASSFRGQPQHF
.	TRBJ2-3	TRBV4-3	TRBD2	TGCGCCAGCAGCCAATGGACTAGTGGAGATACGCAGTATTTT	CASSQWTSGDTQYF
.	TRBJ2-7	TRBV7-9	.	TGTGCCAGCACCGGCGACAGTGTGCCGTACTTC	CASTGDSVPYF
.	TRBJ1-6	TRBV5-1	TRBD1	TGCGCCAGCAGCCAACAGGGGCCGACCTATAATTCACCCCTCCACTTT	CASSQQGPTYNSPLHF